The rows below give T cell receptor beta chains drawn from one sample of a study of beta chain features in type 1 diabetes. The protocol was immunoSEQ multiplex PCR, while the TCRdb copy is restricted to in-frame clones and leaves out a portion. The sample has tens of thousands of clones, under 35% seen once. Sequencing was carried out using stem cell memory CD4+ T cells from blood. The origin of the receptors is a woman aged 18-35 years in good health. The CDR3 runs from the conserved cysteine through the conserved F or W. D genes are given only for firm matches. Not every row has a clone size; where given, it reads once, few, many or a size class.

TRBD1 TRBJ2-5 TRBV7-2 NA TGTGCCAGCAGCTTAGTCGGACAGGGGGCGGAAGAGACCCAGTACTTC CASSLVGQGAEETQYF
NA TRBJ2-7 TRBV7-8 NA TGTGCCAGCAGCGCCTCCAGGGAGCAGTACTTC CASSASREQYF
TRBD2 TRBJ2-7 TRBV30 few TGTGCCTGGAGTAGCGGGGGGGCCCTCTCCGAGCAGTACTTC CAWSSGGALSEQYF
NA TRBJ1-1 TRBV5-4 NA TGTGCCAGCAGCCCTACAGGGACCAACACTGAAGCTTTCTTT CASSPTGTNTEAFF
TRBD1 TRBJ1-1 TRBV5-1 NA TGCGCCAGCAGCAGGGACAGGGGAGGGACTGAAGCTTTCTTT CASSRDRGGTEAFF
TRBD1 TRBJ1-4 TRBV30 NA TGTGCCTGGAGTTGGGACAGTAATGAAAAACTGTTTTTT CAWSWDSNEKLFF
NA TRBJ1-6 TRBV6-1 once TGTGCCAGCAGTGAAGTCCTAACAGTCGCCTCACCCCTCCACTTT CASSEVLTVASPLHF
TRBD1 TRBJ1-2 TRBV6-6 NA TGTGCCAGCAGCTCACGCGGGACAGGGATTGCCTATGGCTACACCTTC CASSSRGTGIAYGYTF
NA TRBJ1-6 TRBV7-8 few TGTGCCAGCAGCTTAGGGCAGGGATATTCACCCCTCCACTTT CASSLGQGYSPLHF
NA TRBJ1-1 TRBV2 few TGTGCCAGCGGATCGGGTGAAGCTTTCTTT CASGSGEAFF
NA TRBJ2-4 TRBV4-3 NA TGCGCCAGCAGCCAAGGAGCTGTTCCAGGGAAAATGGCCAAAAACATTCAGTACTTC CASSQGAVPGKMAKNIQYF
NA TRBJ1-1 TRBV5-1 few TGCGCCAGCAGCTTTATGGGGGCGAATCAAGCTTTCTTT CASSFMGANQAFF
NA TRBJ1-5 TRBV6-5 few TGTGCCAGCAGTTACTCGAGTAGGAGGCAGCCCCAGCATTTT CASSYSSRRQPQHF
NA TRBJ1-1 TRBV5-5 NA TGTGCCAGCAGCTTGCTAGATTTGAACACTGAAGCTTTCTTT CASSLLDLNTEAFF
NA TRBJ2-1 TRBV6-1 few TGTGCCACTTACCGGGACATCACCTACAATGAGCAGTTCTTC CATYRDITYNEQFF
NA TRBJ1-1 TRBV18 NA TGTGCCAGCTCACCAACGAGAAGTAGCACTGAAGCTTTCTTT CASSPTRSSTEAFF
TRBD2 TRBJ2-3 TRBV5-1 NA TGCGCCAGCAGCGTACCACTAGCGGACAGCACAGATACGCAGTATTTT CASSVPLADSTDTQYF
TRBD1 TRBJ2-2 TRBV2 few TGTGCCAGCAGGGAAACAGGGGGAGAGACCGGGGAGCTGTTTTTT CASRETGGETGELFF
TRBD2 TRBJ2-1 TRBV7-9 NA TGTGCCAGCGTCGAGCGGGGGGGCGAAAATGAGCAGTTCTTC CASVERGGENEQFF
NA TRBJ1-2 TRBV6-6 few TGTGCCAGCAGTTACACCGCGGGGGGCTACACCTTC CASSYTAGGYTF
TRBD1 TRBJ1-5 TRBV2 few TGTGCCAGCAGCGATATCTGGGCAGGGGGTGGTCAGCCCCAGCATTTT CASSDIWAGGGQPQHF
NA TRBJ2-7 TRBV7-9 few TGTGCCAGCAGCCCCCGTCCCGGGACGGGAGATGGTATTGAGCAGTACTTC CASSPRPGTGDGIEQYF
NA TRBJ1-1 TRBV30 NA TGTGCCTGGAGCCAAGGACAGCACCAAGCTTTCTTT CAWSQGQHQAFF
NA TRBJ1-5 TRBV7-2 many TGTGCCAGCAGCCCAGGCCCGCTCCAGCATTTT CASSPGPLQHF
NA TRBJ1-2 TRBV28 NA TGTGCCAGCAGGGTGACAGGAGCAAGGGCGAACTATGGCTACACCTTC CASRVTGARANYGYTF
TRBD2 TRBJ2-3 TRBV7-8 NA TGTGCCAGCAGCAAGCGGGGGGACCGCACAGATACGCAGTATTTT CASSKRGDRTDTQYF
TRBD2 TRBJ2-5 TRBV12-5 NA TGTGCTAGTGGTACCTCGGGGACTAGCGGGGATTGGTGGGAGACCCAGTACTTC CASGTSGTSGDWWETQYF
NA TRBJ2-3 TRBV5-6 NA TGTGCCAGCAGCTTTTTACTGAGCACAGATACGCAGTATTTT CASSFLLSTDTQYF
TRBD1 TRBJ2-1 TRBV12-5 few TGTGCTAGTGGTTTGAGGCAGGGGGCAGTGAATGAGCAGTTCTTC CASGLRQGAVNEQFF
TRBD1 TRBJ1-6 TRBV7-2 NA TGTGCCAGCAGCTTAGCAGGAGGGGGCGGTAGTAATTCACCCCTCCACTTT CASSLAGGGGSNSPLHF
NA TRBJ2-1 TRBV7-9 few TGTGCCAGCAGTTTCTCGTACGGGGGCTCCTACAATGAGCAGTTCTTC CASSFSYGGSYNEQFF
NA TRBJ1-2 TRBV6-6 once TGTGCCAGCAAGTCGGATGGCTACACCTTC CASKSDGYTF
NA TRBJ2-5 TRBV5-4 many TGTGCCAGCCTGGACGTCCAGGGGGAGACCCAGTACTTC CASLDVQGETQYF
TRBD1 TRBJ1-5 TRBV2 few TGTGCCAGCCAGGGGGACAGGGGGGGCAATCAGCCCCAGCATTTT CASQGDRGGNQPQHF
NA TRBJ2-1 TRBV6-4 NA TGTGCCAGCAGCGCGACTTGGGGGGCCGGGGGGAATGAGCAGTTCTTC CASSATWGAGGNEQFF
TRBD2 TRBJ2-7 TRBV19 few TGTGCCAGTAGAAAGACTAGCGGGAGAAACGAGCAGTACTTC CASRKTSGRNEQYF
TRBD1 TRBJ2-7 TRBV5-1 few TGCGCCAGCAGCCCCGGGACAGGGCCGCGGGAGCAGTACTTC CASSPGTGPREQYF
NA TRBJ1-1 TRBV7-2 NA TGTGCCAGCAGCTTACTCACAGGCCTGAACACTGAAGCTTTCTTT CASSLLTGLNTEAFF
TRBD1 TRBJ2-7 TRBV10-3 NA TGTGCCAGCGCGGGACAGGGGTTTGCCTACGAGCAGTACTTC CASAGQGFAYEQYF
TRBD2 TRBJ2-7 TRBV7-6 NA TGTGCCAGCAGCTTAGTCGGACTAGCCGCCTCCGAGCAGTACTTC CASSLVGLAASEQYF
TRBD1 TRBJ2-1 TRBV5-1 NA TGCGCCAGCAGCTTGGTCGCCCAGGGGGCAAGTGAGCAGTTCTTC CASSLVAQGASEQFF
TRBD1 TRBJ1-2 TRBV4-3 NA TGCGCCAGCAGCCAAGATTGGGGACAGGCTGGGGGCTATGGCTACACCTTC CASSQDWGQAGGYGYTF
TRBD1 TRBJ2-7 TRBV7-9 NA TGTGCCAGCAGCCCTTCCGGGACAGGGAGCGAGCAGTACTTC CASSPSGTGSEQYF
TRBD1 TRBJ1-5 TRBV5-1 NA TGCGCCAGCAGCTTAGGACAGGGGGGCCCCCTCGGCAATCAGCCCCAGCATTTT CASSLGQGGPLGNQPQHF